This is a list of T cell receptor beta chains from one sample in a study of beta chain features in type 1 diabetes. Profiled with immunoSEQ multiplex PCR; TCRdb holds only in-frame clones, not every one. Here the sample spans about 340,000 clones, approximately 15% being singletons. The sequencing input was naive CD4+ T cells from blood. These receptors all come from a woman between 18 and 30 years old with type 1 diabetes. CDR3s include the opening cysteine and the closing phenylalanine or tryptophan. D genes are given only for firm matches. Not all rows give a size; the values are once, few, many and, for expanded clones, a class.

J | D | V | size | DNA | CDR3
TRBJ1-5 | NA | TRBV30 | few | TGTGCCTGGAGTGGGAGAAGGGAGGGCCTCAATCAGCCCCAGCATTTT | CAWSGRREGLNQPQHF
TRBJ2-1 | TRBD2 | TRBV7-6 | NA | TGTGCCAGCAGCTCGACCCTAATAGCGGGAGGATACAATGAGCAGTTCTTC | CASSSTLIAGGYNEQFF
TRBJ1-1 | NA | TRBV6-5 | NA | TGTGCCAGCAGTTACGGGGCAGGGGTCCAGAAAGCTTTCTTT | CASSYGAGVQKAFF
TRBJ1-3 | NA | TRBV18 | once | TGTGCCAGCTCACCAGGCGGTAATGGAAACACCATATATTTT | CASSPGGNGNTIYF
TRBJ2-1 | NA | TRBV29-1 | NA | TGCAGCATCGAGACCCCTAGCGCAAATGAGCAGTTCTTC | CSIETPSANEQFF
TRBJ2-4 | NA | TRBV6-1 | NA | TGTGCCAGCAGTGAGGGGGGCAAAAACATTCAGTACTTC | CASSEGGKNIQYF
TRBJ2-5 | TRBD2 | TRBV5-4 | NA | TGTGCCAGCAGCAGAACCGGGACTAGCGGGAAGACCCAGTACTTC | CASSRTGTSGKTQYF
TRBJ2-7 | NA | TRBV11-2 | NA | TGTGCCAGCAGCTTAGAGGACAGCTCCTACGAGCAGTACTTC | CASSLEDSSYEQYF
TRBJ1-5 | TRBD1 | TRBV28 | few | TGTGCCAGCAGTCAAACAGGGGGCAATCAGCCCCAGCATTTT | CASSQTGGNQPQHF
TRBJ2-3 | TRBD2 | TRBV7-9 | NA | TGTGCCAGCAGCTATACTAGCGAGGGCCTAGCTGGGCAGTATTTT | CASSYTSEGLAGQYF
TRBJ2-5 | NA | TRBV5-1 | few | TGCGCCAGCAGCGCCCATCTAGGACGGGGAGAGACCCAGTACTTC | CASSAHLGRGETQYF
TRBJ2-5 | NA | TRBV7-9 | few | TGTGCCAGCAGCCGACATGGGGAGCGCCGGGAGACCCAGTACTTC | CASSRHGERRETQYF
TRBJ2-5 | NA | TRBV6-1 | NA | TGTGCCAGCAGTGAAGACCCCGGGGAGACCCAGTACTTC | CASSEDPGETQYF
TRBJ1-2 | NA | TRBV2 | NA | TGTGCCAGCAGCCAGAACACCCTTGGCTACACCTTC | CASSQNTLGYTF
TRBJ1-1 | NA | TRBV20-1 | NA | TGCAGTGCTAGCGGGGAGACTGAAGCTTTCTTT | CSASGETEAFF
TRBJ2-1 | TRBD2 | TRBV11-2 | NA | TGTGCCAGCAGCCCTGGGACTAGCGGGAGGGCTTACAATGAGCAGTTCTTC | CASSPGTSGRAYNEQFF